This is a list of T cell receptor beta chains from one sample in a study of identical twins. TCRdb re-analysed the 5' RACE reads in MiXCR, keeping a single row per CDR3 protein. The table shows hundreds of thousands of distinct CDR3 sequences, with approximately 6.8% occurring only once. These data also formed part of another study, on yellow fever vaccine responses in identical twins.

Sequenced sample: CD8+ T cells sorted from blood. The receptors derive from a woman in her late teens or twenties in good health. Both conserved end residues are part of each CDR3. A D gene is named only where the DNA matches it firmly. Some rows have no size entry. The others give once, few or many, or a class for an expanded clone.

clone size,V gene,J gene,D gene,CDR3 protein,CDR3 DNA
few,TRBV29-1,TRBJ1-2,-,CSVGAVVDYGYTF,TGCAGCGTTGGTGCAGTAGTGGACTATGGCTACACCTTC
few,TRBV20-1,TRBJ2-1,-,CSAISYGYLDNEQFF,TGCAGTGCTATCTCTTACGGTTACCTTGACAATGAGCAGTTCTTC
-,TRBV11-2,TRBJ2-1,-,CASSLGVLGFEQFF,TGTGCCAGCAGCCTGGGGGTATTAGGTTTTGAGCAGTTCTTC
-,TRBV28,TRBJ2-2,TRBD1,CATGQGAGGELFF,TGTGCCACCGGACAGGGGGCAGGCGGGGAGCTGTTTTTT
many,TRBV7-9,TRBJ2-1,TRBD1,CASSPMIQGDTYNEQFF,TGTGCCAGCAGCCCTATGATACAGGGGGATACCTACAATGAGCAGTTCTTC
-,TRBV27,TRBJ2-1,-,CASSYTPGTQNEQFF,TGTGCCAGCAGTTACACGCCCGGGACCCAAAATGAGCAGTTCTTC
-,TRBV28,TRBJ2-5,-,CASSPKETQYF,TGTGCCAGCAGTCCGAAAGAGACCCAGTACTTC
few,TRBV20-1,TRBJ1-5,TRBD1,CSASTGTGMRPQHF,TGCAGTGCCTCGACCGGGACAGGGATGCGGCCCCAGCATTTT
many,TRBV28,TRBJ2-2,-,CASSFGYRGTGELFF,TGTGCCAGCAGTTTTGGTTACCGGGGTACCGGGGAGCTGTTTTTT
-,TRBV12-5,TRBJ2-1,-,CASGLTYGPHNEQFF,TGTGCTAGTGGCCTCACCTACGGTCCCCACAATGAGCAGTTCTTC
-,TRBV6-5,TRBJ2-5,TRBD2,CASSYSSVSGGGETQYF,TGTGCCAGCAGTTACTCGAGCGTTAGCGGGGGTGGAGAGACCCAGTACTTC
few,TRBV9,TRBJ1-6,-,CASSVGEGRNSPLHF,TGTGCCAGCAGCGTAGGAGAGGGGCGAAATTCACCCCTCCACTTT
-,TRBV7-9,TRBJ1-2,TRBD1,CASSRPGQGYGYTF,TGTGCCAGCAGCAGGCCGGGACAGGGCTATGGCTACACCTTC
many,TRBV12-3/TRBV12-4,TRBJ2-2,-,CASTINTGELFF,TGTGCCAGCACCATCAACACCGGGGAGCTGTTTTTT
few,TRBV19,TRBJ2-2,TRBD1,CASSKQGAWDTGELFF,TGTGCCAGTAGTAAACAGGGGGCGTGGGACACCGGGGAGCTGTTTTTT
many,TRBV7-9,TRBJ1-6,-,CASSPVLGENSPLHF,TGTGCCAGCAGCCCCGTCCTGGGAGAGAATTCACCCCTCCACTTT
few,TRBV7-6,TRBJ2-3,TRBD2,CASSLAAGASGPPTDTQYF,TGTGCCAGCAGCTTAGCGGCCGGGGCTAGCGGGCCCCCCACAGATACGCAGTATTTT
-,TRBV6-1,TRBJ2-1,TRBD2,CASSEPSGGNEQFF,TGTGCCAGCAGTGAGCCTAGCGGGGGAAATGAGCAGTTCTTC
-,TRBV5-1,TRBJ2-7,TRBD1,CASSRTPLDRYEQYF,TGCGCCAGCAGCCGGACCCCTTTGGACAGGTACGAGCAGTACTTC
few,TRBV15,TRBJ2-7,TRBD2,CATSREVAGMFYEQYF,TGTGCCACCAGCAGAGAGGTAGCGGGGATGTTCTACGAGCAGTACTTC
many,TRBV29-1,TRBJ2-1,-,CSVGGRSSYNEQFF,TGCAGCGTTGGTGGCAGAAGCTCCTACAATGAGCAGTTCTTC
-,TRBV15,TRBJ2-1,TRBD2,CATSRDRLAPSYNEQFF,TGTGCCACCAGCAGAGACCGACTAGCTCCTTCTTACAATGAGCAGTTCTTC
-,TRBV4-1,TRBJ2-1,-,CASSPSVAFGTEQFF,TGCGCCAGCAGCCCCAGCGTCGCCTTCGGTACGGAGCAGTTCTTC
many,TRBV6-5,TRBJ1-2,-,CASSYDGANLNYGYTF,TGTGCCAGCAGTTACGACGGAGCCAACCTTAACTATGGCTACACCTTC
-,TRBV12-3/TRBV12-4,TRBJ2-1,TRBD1,CASRGKDRVYNEQFF,TGTGCCAGCAGGGGGAAAGACAGGGTTTACAATGAGCAGTTCTTC
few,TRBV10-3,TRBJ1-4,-,CATLRVVFF,TGTGCCACCCTTAGGGTCGTTTTTTTT
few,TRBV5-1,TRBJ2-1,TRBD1,CASSLPITGASANEQFF,TGCGCCAGCAGCTTGCCTATTACAGGGGCGTCCGCCAATGAGCAGTTCTTC
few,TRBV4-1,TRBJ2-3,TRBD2,CASSRSTSGRGDTQYF,TGCGCCAGCAGCCGATCGACTAGCGGGAGGGGAGATACGCAGTATTTT
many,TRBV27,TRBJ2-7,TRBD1,CASSSSGQPYEQYF,TGTGCCAGCAGTTCATCGGGACAGCCCTACGAGCAGTACTTC
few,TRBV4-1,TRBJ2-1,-,CASSQERGDEQFF,TGCGCCAGCAGCCAAGAGCGTGGCGATGAGCAGTTCTTC
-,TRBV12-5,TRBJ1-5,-,CASANNQPQHF,TGTGCTAGTGCCAATAATCAGCCCCAGCATTTT
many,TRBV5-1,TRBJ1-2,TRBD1,CASSSDRRTYGYTF,TGCGCCAGCAGCTCGGACAGGCGAACCTATGGCTACACCTTC
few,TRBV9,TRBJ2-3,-,CASSPGEGGTDTQYF,TGTGCCAGCAGCCCAGGGGAGGGAGGCACAGATACGCAGTATTTT
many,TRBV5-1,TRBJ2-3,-,CASSLYGGGSGDTQYF,TGCGCCAGCAGCTTGTACGGGGGAGGTAGTGGAGATACGCAGTATTTT
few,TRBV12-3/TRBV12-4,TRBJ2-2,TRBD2,CASRLGLAGAGELFF,TGTGCCAGCAGGCTGGGACTAGCGGGAGCCGGGGAGCTGTTTTTT
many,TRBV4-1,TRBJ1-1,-,CASRSRGLGDTEAFF,TGCGCCAGCAGATCCAGGGGACTCGGGGACACTGAAGCTTTCTTT
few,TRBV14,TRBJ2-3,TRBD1,CASSQRPGQSTDTQYF,TGTGCCAGCAGCCAAAGACCGGGACAGTCCACAGATACGCAGTATTTT
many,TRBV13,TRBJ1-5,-,CASSLAQGDQPQHF,TGTGCCAGCAGCCTCGCGCAGGGAGATCAGCCCCAGCATTTT
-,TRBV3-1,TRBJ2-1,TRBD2,CASGGTYNEQFF,TGTGCATCGGGGGGGACCTACAATGAGCAGTTCTTC
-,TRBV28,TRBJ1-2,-,CASSLPSARMWGYGYTF,TGTGCCAGCAGTTTACCTTCGGCGAGGATGTGGGGCTATGGCTACACCTTC
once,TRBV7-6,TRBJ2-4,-,CASSLKGGVDIQYF,TGTGCCAGCAGCTTAAAAGGGGGAGTGGACATTCAGTACTTC
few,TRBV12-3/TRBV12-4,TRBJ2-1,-,CASISGGWNEQFF,TGTGCCAGCATTTCAGGGGGGTGGAATGAGCAGTTCTTC
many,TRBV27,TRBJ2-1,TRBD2,CASSFLAANEQFF,TGTGCCAGCAGTTTTCTAGCGGCCAATGAGCAGTTCTTC
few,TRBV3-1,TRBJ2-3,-,CASSQGDSTADTQYF,TGTGCCAGCAGCCAAGGGGACTCCACCGCAGATACGCAGTATTTT
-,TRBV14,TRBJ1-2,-,CASSQDISGYGYTF,TGTGCCAGCAGCCAAGATATATCTGGATATGGCTACACCTTC
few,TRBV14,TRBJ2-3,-,CASSPVGSADTQYF,TGTGCCAGCAGCCCGGTGGGGTCCGCAGATACGCAGTATTTT
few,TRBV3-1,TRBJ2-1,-,CASSPPGPIDEQFF,TGTGCCAGCAGCCCCCCCGGACCCATCGATGAGCAGTTCTTC
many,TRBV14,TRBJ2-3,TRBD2,CASSQDSSGNTDTQYF,TGTGCCAGCAGCCAAGATTCTAGCGGGAACACAGATACGCAGTATTTT
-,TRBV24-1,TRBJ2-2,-,CATSDVTSRYTGELFF,TGTGCCACCAGTGATGTGACTAGTCGGTACACCGGGGAGCTGTTTTTT
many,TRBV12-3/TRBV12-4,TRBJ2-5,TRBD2,CASSPTSGRGETQYF,TGTGCCAGCAGTCCGACTAGCGGGAGGGGGGAGACCCAGTACTTC
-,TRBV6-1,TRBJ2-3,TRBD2,CASSPTGSGGTSSTDTQYF,TGTGCCAGCAGCCCCACGGGGAGCGGGGGAACCTCTAGCACAGATACGCAGTATTTT
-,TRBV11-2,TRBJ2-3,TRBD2,CASSLTSGGFADTQYF,TGTGCCAGCAGCTTAACTAGCGGGGGTTTCGCAGATACGCAGTATTTT
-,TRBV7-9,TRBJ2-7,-,CASSLVRYTTETYEQYF,TGTGCCAGCAGCTTAGTACGGTATACGACGGAGACCTACGAGCAGTACTTC
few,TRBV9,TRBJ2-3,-,CASSVLGTSTDTQYF,TGTGCCAGCAGCGTACTCGGGACTAGCACAGATACGCAGTATTTT
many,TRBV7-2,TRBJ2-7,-,CASSLITGDTYEQYF,TGTGCCAGCAGCTTAATCACGGGAGATACCTACGAGCAGTACTTC
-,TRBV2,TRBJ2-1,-,CASSGIGGYNEQFF,TGTGCCAGCAGTGGAATAGGGGGCTACAATGAGCAGTTCTTC
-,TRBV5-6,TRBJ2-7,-,CASSLGPGLVSF,TGTGCCAGCAGCTTGGGACCGGGACTGGTATCCTTC
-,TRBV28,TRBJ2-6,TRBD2,CASHTRRVGGDSGANVLTF,TGTGCCAGCCACACCCGGAGGGTCGGGGGGGACTCTGGGGCCAACGTCCTGACTTTC
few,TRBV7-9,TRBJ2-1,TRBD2,CASSWGERDGQFF,TGTGCCAGCAGCTGGGGGGAGCGGGACGGGCAGTTCTTC